Listed here are 26 T cell receptor beta chains from one sample, sequenced in a study of tumor-infiltrating lymphocytes in glioblastoma multiforme. TCR beta libraries were built from RNA through three nested multiplex PCR rounds using modified ARM-PCR. TCRdb redid the calling of the multiplex PCR reads with MiXCR, one entry per CDR3 protein. The data hold over 10,000 distinct CDR3 sequences, with roughly 68% observed a single time. The sample taken for sequencing was brain tumor tissue. The receptors stem from a male donor with glioblastoma.

Remarks on this clonotype: The missing conserved phenylalanine or tryptophan at the end of this CDR3 makes a read error likely. The limits of the CDR3 on the DNA are not certain, so only TCRdb's listed CDR3 is given. V and J are TRBV29-1 and TRBJ2-7; the D call of TRBD2 is as the table states it, not checked on the DNA. Germline assignment: CDR1 SQVTM and CDR2 ANQGSEA. The length of the CDR3 is 15 amino acids, counting both ends. CDR3 in amino acids: CSVELGTSGSDEQYY.

Details on this clonotype: A much larger clone lies a single base off, so this may be a read error. This rearrangement joins TRBV5-1 to TRBJ2-7, with D possibly called TRBD1 or TRBD2 (5 bases each). The CDR3 runs to 16 residues. Germline assignment: CDR1 SGHRS and CDR2 YFSETQ. CDR3 DNA sequence: TGCGCCAGCAGCTTGGAAGGGACCCTAGGTCTGGTCGAGCATTACTTC. Its translation is CASSLEGTLGLVEHYF.

V usage is TRBV4-1 and J usage is TRBJ1-5, with TRBD1 identical over 7 bases. The CDR3 is made up of 15 amino acids. The V gene end was trimmed by 3 bases and the J gene end by 2 bases; junction bases not matched to a gene: 4. Germline CDR1 MGHRA, CDR2 YSYEKL. For the CDR3, the DNA is TGCGCCAGCAGCCATGACAGGGCCCGCAATCAGCCCCAGCATTTT. It translates to CASSHDRARNQPQHF.

A remark on this clonotype: At one of its ends the junction is not consistent with the germline gene, which may arise from a read error. The chain combines TRBV7-2 with TRBJ2-2; 9 bases are shared with TRBD1. This CDR3 spans 16 amino acids. Germline V lookup: CDR1 SGHTA, CDR2 FQGNSA. The CDR3 DNA is TGTGCCAGCAGCTTGAGAGGACAGGGGAACACCGGGGAGTTGTTTTTT. Its translation: CASSLRGQGNTGELFF.

In regard to this clonotype: The junction does not match germline at one end; this may be a read error. V and J are TRBV20-1 and TRBJ1-5; D possibly corresponds to TRBD1 (6 bases). The length of the CDR3 is 17 residues. Germline-derived CDR1 and CDR2 are DFQATT and SNEGSKA (reference sequence). CDR3 nucleotide sequence: TGCAGTGCTAGAGATAGATCGAAGGGGGGGGAACAATCAGCCCCAGCATTT. Protein product: CSARDRSKGGEQSAPAF.

This clonotype occurred many times. The rearrangement uses TRBV5-1 and TRBJ1-1; D is unresolved. The germline V gene encodes CDR1 SGHRS and CDR2 YFSETQ. V lost 1 base, J lost 4 bases, and 11 bases lay in between. This CDR3 contains 14 residues. As DNA, the CDR3 is TGCGCCAGCAGCTTGCAGCTCGCGTCCACTGAAGCTTTCTTT. This gives the protein CASSLQLASTEAFF. Looking up the rest from reference TRBV5-1 and TRBJ1-1 gives the full variable domain: KAGVTQTPRYLIKTRGQQVTLSCSPISGHRSVSWYQQTPGQGLQFLFEYFSETQRNKGNFPGRFSGRQFSNSRSEMNVSTLELGDSALYLCASSLQLASTEAFFGQGTRLTVV.

Of note for this clonotype: A read error may produce the germline difference seen at one junction end. The gene calls are TRBV20-1 and TRBJ2-7, with 8 bases that match TRBD2. Germline lookup yields CDR1 DFQATT and CDR2 SNEGSKA (reference sequence). The CDR3 is made up of 14 amino acids. Here the CDR3 reads CNATKREFGYEQYF. For the CDR3, the DNA is TGTAATGCCACGAAGCGGGAGTTCGGGTACGAGCAGTACTTC.

The chain recombines TRBV5-6 with TRBJ2-1; 11 bases align to TRBD2. The CDR3 covers 16 residues. V lost 1 base, J lost 7 bases, and 7 bases stayed unmatched. Germline CDR1 SGHDT, CDR2 YYEEEE. As DNA, the CDR3 is TGTGCCAGCAGCTTGTATGAGCTAGCGGGAGGAAATGAGCAGTTCTTC. Its translation is CASSLYELAGGNEQFF.

V is TRBV6-1 and J is TRBJ2-7; TRBD2 aligns across 12 bases. Germline-derived CDR1 and CDR2 are MNHNS and SASEGT. This CDR3 has 15 residues. The trim removed 4 bases at V and 8 bases at J, leaving 9 bases unmatched. CDR3 in amino acids: CASSAETSGSYKQYF. CDR3 DNA: TGTGCCAGCAGTGCTGAGACTAGCGGGAGTTACAAGCAGTACTTC.

The rearrangement joins TRBV11-2 to TRBJ2-2; maybe TRBD1 (6 bases). V was trimmed by 3 bases and J by 7 bases, leaving 18 bases between them. This CDR3 has 16 residues. Germline lookup yields CDR1 SGHAT and CDR2 FQNNGV. CDR3 in DNA: TGTGCCAGCAGCTTCCTCCGGGACAACACGGGCGGGGAGCTGTTTTTT. Encoded protein: CASSFLRDNTGGELFF.

Remarks on this clonotype: Germline and junction disagree at one end, which may indicate a read error. The V and J genes are TRBV5-4 and TRBJ1-1; D unresolved. Looked up from germline, CDR1 is SGHNT and CDR2 is YYREEE (reference sequence). This CDR3 region has 14 residues. The DNA for the CDR3 is TGTGCCGGCAGCAGAGATAGCATGAACACTGAAGCTTTCTTT. This codes for CAGSRDSMNTEAFF.

In regard to this clonotype: One junction end does not reproduce the germline sequence, and a read error may be involved. The J gene is TRBJ2-5, the V gene TRBV28, with D perhaps assigned TRBD1 or TRBD2 (5 bases each). Germline CDR1 reads MDHEN; CDR2 reads SYDVKM. There are 14 residues in the CDR3. The CDR3 nucleotides read TGTGCCAGCAGTTTATCACAGATCCAAGGGACCCGGTACTTC. This sequence encodes CASSLSQIQGTRYF.

For this clonotype: Since the CDR3 does not end with the conserved phenylalanine or tryptophan, this likely comes from a read error. The chain links TRBV13 to TRBJ2-7; a possible D gene is TRBD2 (5 bases). The CDR3 has 13 residues. From germline, CDR1 is PRHDT and CDR2 FYEKMQ (reference sequence). Deletions cut 0 bases from V and 4 bases from J, with 7 bases between. In nucleotides, the CDR3 is TGTGCCAGCAGCTTAGGCGGAGGATACGAGCAGTACTCC. Its protein product is CASSLGGGYEQYS.

Turning to this clonotype: Since no conserved phenylalanine or tryptophan closes the CDR3, a read error is the likely cause. DNA for the CDR3: TGTACCAGCAGCGCCGGACAGGGAGCCCTGTCTGGAGATACGCAGTATTCT. Translated, it gives CTSSAGQGALSGDTQYS. The rearrangement links TRBV5-5 to TRBJ2-3; 8 nucleotides align to TRBD1. Looked up from germline, CDR1 is SGHKS and CDR2 is YYEKEE (reference sequence). The CDR3 has 17 residues.

This clonotype appeared a few times. The chain carries TRBV11-3 and TRBJ1-1; TRBD1 matches at 10 bases. This CDR3 spans 15 amino acids. Germline V lookup: CDR1 SGHNT, CDR2 YENEEA. Losses at the gene ends were 2 bases for V and 6 bases for J; bases not matched to a gene: 6. The CDR3 loop is CASSLRTGGEAEAFF. The CDR3 DNA follows: TGTGCCAGCAGCTTACGGACAGGGGGGGAGGCTGAAGCTTTCTTT.

Notes on this clonotype: The junction differs from germline at one of its ends, possibly a read error. The rearrangement uses TRBV11-2 and TRBJ1-1; D is uncertain. Germline CDR1 and CDR2: SGHAT and FQNNGV. The CDR3 runs to 13 residues. CDR3 DNA: TGTGCCTGCAGCTTATCTCCGAACACTGAAGCTTTCTTT. It codes for CACSLSPNTEAFF.

By frequency in the sample, this clonotype is medium-sized. The chain carries TRBV12-3 or TRBV12-4 and TRBJ1-1; TRBD1 agrees at 7 bases. J lost 4 bases, V lost 6 bases, and 5 bases had no gene match. The CDR3 length is 13 residues. CDR3 nucleotide sequence: TGTGCCAGCAGACCACAGGGGACCACTGAAGCTTTCTTT. Translation: CASRPQGTTEAFF.

CDR3 in DNA: TGTGCCAGCAGCAATTTGGACAGGGATAACACCGGGGAGCTGTTTTTT. Translating it yields CASSNLDRDNTGELFF. The chain employs TRBV4-2 and TRBJ2-2, with 8 bases matching TRBD1. Trimming took 5 bases from V and 2 from J; bases not matched to a gene: 7. CDR3 length: 16 amino acids. Germline V gives CDR1 LGHNA, CDR2 YNFKEQ.

Details on this clonotype: No conserved phenylalanine or tryptophan is present at the end of the CDR3, so a read error is the likely explanation. The DNA is omitted, as the CDR3 cannot be located on it reliably, and the CDR3 follows TCRdb's listing. The rearrangement links TRBV4-1 to TRBJ2-2; TRBD2, the table's D call, lacks a check against the DNA. Germline V lookup: CDR1 MGHRA, CDR2 YSYEKL. The CDR3 totals 14 residues, both ends included. CDR3: CASSQDSGSGELLI.

This clonotype was recorded only once. CDR3: CASQLETADYEQYF. The CDR3 bases are TGTGCCAGCCAACTAGAAACAGCTGACTATGAGCAGTACTTC. The rearrangement links TRBV7-8 to TRBJ2-7; D possibly corresponds to TRBD2 (5 bases). The V end lost 8 bases, the J end lost 7 bases, and 21 bases lay between the germline ends. The V gene's germline CDR1 is SGHVS and CDR2 FQNEAQ. The CDR3 totals 14 residues. Together with reference TRBV7-8 and TRBJ2-7, the CDR3 gives the full variable domain: GAGVSQSPRYKVAKRGQDVALRCDPISGHVSLFWYQQALGQGPEFLTYFQNEAQLDKSGLPSDRFFAERPEGSVSTLKIQRTQQEDSAVYLCASQLETADYEQYFGPGTRLTVT.

As regards this clonotype: An end of the junction differs from the germline gene, which may be a read error. The chain recombines TRBV12-3 or TRBV12-4 with TRBJ2-7, with D hard to call. The CDR3 loop spans 12 amino acids. The CDR3 DNA is TGTGTCAGCAGTTTGATGGGTGAGGAGCAATACTTC. It specifies CVSSLMGEEQYF.

This clonotype has a handful of counts. A read error may be the cause here, since a much bigger clone is one base away. CDR3 nucleotides: TGCGCCAGCAGCTTGGATGGGAGACCGAGCGAGCAGTACTTC. Its translation is CASSLDGRPSEQYF. This chain joins TRBV5-1 and TRBJ2-7; D perhaps matches TRBD2 (5 bases). Looked up from germline, CDR1 is SGHRS and CDR2 is YFSETQ. V gave up 0 bases and J gave up 6 bases, with 13 bases separating them. The CDR3 is 14 residues long.

Notes on this clonotype: The conserved phenylalanine or tryptophan normally closing the CDR3 is absent here, so this likely arose from a read error. V usage is TRBV7-9 and J usage is TRBJ2-5; TRBD2 aligns across 14 bases. The V gene's germline CDR1 is SEHNR and CDR2 FQNEAQ (reference sequence). The trim removed 9 bases at V and 5 bases at J, leaving 14 bases unmatched. The CDR3 loop spans 17 amino acids. The DNA for the CDR3 is TGTGCCAGTAGCCTCTCTGGCGGGACTAGCGGGAGTGAGACCCAGTACATC. This encodes CASSLSGGTSGSETQYI.

Concerning this clonotype: Because the CDR3 is missing its conserved closing phenylalanine or tryptophan, this is likely a read error. This chain uses TRBV11-2 with TRBJ2-2; D may be TRBD2 (6 bases). The CDR3 is 15 residues long. Germline CDR1 SGHAT, CDR2 FQNNGV. V lost 5 bases, J lost 8 bases, and 18 bases lay in between. For the CDR3, the DNA is TGTGCCAGCAGCCCCGGGACGGAGGGCAGAGGGGAGCTGTTTTTG. It encodes CASSPGTEGRGELFL.

A note on this clonotype: One end of the junction varies from germline; a read error may be responsible. The CDR3: CASSSSSGISYNEQSF. The CDR3, as DNA: TGTGCCAGCAGCTCTAGCTCGGGGATCTCCTACAATGAGCAGTCCTTC. The chain uses TRBV13 and TRBJ2-1; D may be TRBD2 (5 bases). Looked up from germline, CDR1 is PRHDT and CDR2 is FYEKMQ (reference sequence). There are 16 residues in the CDR3.

For this clonotype: A read error may account for a junction end that differs from germline. V and J are TRBV20-1 and TRBJ2-3; D possibly corresponds to TRBD1 (6 bases). Germline assignment: CDR1 DFQATT and CDR2 SNEGSKA (reference sequence). This CDR3 region has 15 residues. CDR3 protein: CSALRTETTLNTQYF. CDR3 bases: TGCAGCGCCCTACGGACAGAGACGACCCTTAATACACAGTATTTT.